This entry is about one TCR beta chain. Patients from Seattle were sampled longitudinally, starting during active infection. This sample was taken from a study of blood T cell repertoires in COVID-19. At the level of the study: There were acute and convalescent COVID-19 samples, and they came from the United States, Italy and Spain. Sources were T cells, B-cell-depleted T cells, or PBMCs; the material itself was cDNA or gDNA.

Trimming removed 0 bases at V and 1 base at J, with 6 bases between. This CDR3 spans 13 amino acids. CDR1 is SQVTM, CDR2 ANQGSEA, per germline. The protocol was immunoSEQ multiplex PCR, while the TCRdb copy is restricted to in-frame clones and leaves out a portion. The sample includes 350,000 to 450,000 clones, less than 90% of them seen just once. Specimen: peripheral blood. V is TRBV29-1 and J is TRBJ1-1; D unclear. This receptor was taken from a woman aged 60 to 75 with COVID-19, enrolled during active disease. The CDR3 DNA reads TGCAGCGTTGAAGATCACTGGAACACTGAAGCTTTCTTT. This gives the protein CSVEDHWNTEAFF.